A few counts support the clone carrying this T cell receptor (beta chain). Trimming took off 4 bases at V and 6 bases at J, with 16 bases between the two ends. Germline loops: CDR1 SGHRS, CDR2 YFSETQ. This CDR3 has 14 amino acids. Using unique molecular identifiers, the investigators prepared the TCRbeta library. TCRdb independently ran MiXCR on the PCR reads; one entry per CDR3 protein. In the table there are fewer than 400,000 distinct CDR3 sequences, about a quarter of which are singletons. The data stem from a study of T-cell reconstitution after alpha-beta-depleted transplantation in children. This TCR was recovered from a male patient younger than 18 who had a stem cell transplant for acute lymphoblastic leukemia, so the T cells may come from the graft donor. The source material was PBMCs, mostly from graft donor cells, sampled 180 days after TCRalphabeta/CD19-depleted stem cell transplant. The rearrangement joins TRBV5-1 to TRBJ1-2; D perhaps matches TRBD1 (5 bases). This chain's CDR3 is CASSKGTDVHGYTF. DNA of the CDR3: TGCGCCAGCAGCAAGGGGACGGACGTGCATGGCTACACCTTC.